This T cell receptor beta chain emerged from a study of OX40 agonist ivuxolimab in advanced cancers. Whole-study context: Patients were treated with ivuxolimab, an agonistic anti-OX40 (CD134) antibody. At doses from 0.01 to 10 mg/kg, patients were given intravenous ivuxolimab every 2 weeks. Study-wide results and caveats: Also showing low normalized T-cell clonal expansion were some of the nonresponders.

The protocol was immunoSEQ multiplex PCR, while the TCRdb copy is restricted to in-frame clones and leaves out a portion. Of approximately 82,000 clones listed, about 83% are singletons. Autoimmune disease history or systemic immunosuppression led to patient exclusion. About this clone itself: Its target is unknown.

Looked up from germline, CDR1 is MNHNS and CDR2 is SASEGT. CDR3 length: 15 amino acids. J was trimmed by 2 bases and V by 4 bases; bases with no gene match: 4. This clonotype originated in an adult with an advanced solid tumor such as melanoma, head and neck, liver or kidney cancer. Here the sequenced sample was CD4+ or CD8+ T cells sorted from blood, taken in a trial of the OX40 agonist ivuxolimab. The chain uses TRBV6-1 and TRBJ2-7, with 11 nucleotides matching TRBD2. The CDR3 sequence is CASSVTSGSTYEQYF. CDR3 in DNA: TGTGCCAGCAGTGTTACTAGCGGGAGCACCTACGAGCAGTACTTC.